Following are 10 T cell receptor beta chains from one sample sequenced in a study of glioma-infiltrating T cells after dendritic cell vaccination. This sample's time point: after dendritic cell vaccination, including at tumor progression/relapse. Sequenced by immunoSEQ multiplex PCR; TCRdb stores in-frame clones only, minus some. The sample comprises some 110,000 clones, roughly 89% of which are singletons, and roughly 2.5% rests with the top ten. Material: blood, obtained after dendritic cell vaccination. These receptors originate from a human donor with glioblastoma.

The CDR3 spells CASSKGLMGRQGPMNTEAFF. CDR3 DNA: TGTGCCAGCAGCAAAGGGTTAATGGGGCGACAGGGGCCCATGAACACTGAAGCTTTCTTT. The chain links TRBV21-1 to TRBJ1-1; TRBD1 is taken as the D call from the table, unchecked against the DNA. TRBV21-1 counts as a pseudogene. This CDR3 contains 20 residues.

The V gene is TRBV7-9, the J gene TRBJ2-1; 9 nucleotides match TRBD1. The CDR3 is 14 amino acids. Looked up from germline, CDR1 is SEHNR and CDR2 is FQNEAQ (reference sequence). The J segment lost 13 bases and the V segment lost 4 bases, leaving 11 bases of the junction unmatched. The CDR3 coding sequence is TGTGCCAGCAGCTCAGCCATGTCGGGACAGGGACAGTTCTTC. Protein sequence: CASSSAMSGQGQFF.

V and J are TRBV2 and TRBJ2-3; 8 bases match TRBD1. The CDR3 is 13 residues long. The V gene end was trimmed by 5 bases and the J gene end by 4 bases; junction bases not matched to a gene: 2. Germline values: CDR1 SNHLY, CDR2 FYNNEI. The CDR3 here is CASSTGGADTQYF. The DNA of the CDR3 is TGTGCCAGCAGTACAGGGGGAGCAGATACGCAGTATTTT.

The chain carries TRBV4-2 and TRBJ1-2, with 7 bases that match TRBD1. The length of the CDR3 is 15 residues. Germline assignment: CDR1 LGHNA and CDR2 YNFKEQ. J lost 4 bases, V lost 1 base, and 6 bases had no gene match. CDR3 nucleotides: TGTGCCAGCAGCCAAGGCCCAGGGGGTGGCTATGGCTACACCTTC. Translated, it gives CASSQGPGGGYGYTF.

V gene TRBV5-1 combines with J gene TRBJ1-1; 7 bases are a match to TRBD1. Germline V lookup: CDR1 SGHRS, CDR2 YFSETQ. This CDR3 has 15 amino acids. The trim removed 1 base at V and 1 base at J, leaving 4 bases unmatched. For the CDR3, the DNA is TGCGCCAGCAGCTTGCGGCAGGGGGGGAACACTGAAGCTTTCTTT. This codes for CASSLRQGGNTEAFF.

The rearrangement uses TRBV30 and TRBJ2-7, with TRBD1 as a possible D gene (6 bases). Germline lookup yields CDR1 GTSNPN and CDR2 SVGIG (reference sequence). The V gene lost 3 bases and the J gene lost 0 bases, with 12 bases spanning the gap. There are 14 residues in the CDR3. The CDR3 nucleotides read TGTGCCTGGAGAGAGGACAGTTTCTCCTACGAGCAGTACTTC. Translating gives CAWREDSFSYEQYF.

CDR3 sequence reads: CASTLGLAGEIRADTQYF. CDR3 coding DNA: TGTGCCAGTACCCTCGGACTAGCGGGGGAAATACGGGCAGATACGCAGTATTTT. J is TRBJ2-3 and V is TRBV19; the match to TRBD2 covers 13 bases. Germline V lookup: CDR1 LNHDA, CDR2 SQIVND (reference sequence). V shed 7 bases and J 4 bases; nucleotides not matched to a gene: 14. This CDR3 contains 18 residues.

The genes are TRBV7-3 and TRBJ2-6, with a tentative D call TRBD2 (5 bases). The CDR3 length is 18 residues. From germline, CDR1 is SGHTA and CDR2 FQGTGA. The V gene lost 10 bases and the J gene lost 0 bases, with 22 bases spanning the gap. CDR3 residues: CAIHEGTDPRSGANVLTF. DNA of the CDR3: TGTGCCATCCACGAGGGCACTGACCCCCGCTCTGGGGCCAACGTCCTGACTTTC.

The V call is TRBV29-1, the J call TRBJ2-3; 8 nucleotides match TRBD1. The CDR3 extends over 11 amino acids. Germline V CDR1 and CDR2: SQVTM, ANQGSEA. The V segment lost 7 bases and the J segment 6 bases; nucleotides outside the gene matches: 3. The DNA for the CDR3 is TGCAGCGCGGACAGGGCCGATACGCAGTATTTT. Protein sequence: CSADRADTQYF.

The rearrangement uses TRBV19 and TRBJ2-5; possible D gene TRBD2, 6 bases. Between the trimmed V and J ends, which lost 6 bases and 1 base, there was a span of 9 bases. The CDR3 extends over 13 amino acids. Germline V gene data show CDR1 as LNHDA and CDR2 as SQIVND (reference sequence). CDR3 region: CASSGGSQETQYF. CDR3 sequence (DNA): TGTGCCAGTAGCGGGGGATCCCAAGAGACCCAGTACTTC. The full variable domain, its missing parts supplied by reference TRBV19 and TRBJ2-5, is DGGITQSPKYLFRKEGQNVTLSCEQNLNHDAMYWYRQDPGQGLRLIYYSQIVNDFQKGDIAEGYSVSREKKESFPLTVTSAQKNPTAFYLCASSGGSQETQYFGPGTRLLVL.